The present TCR beta chain was sequenced within a study of regulatory T cells in long-lasting Graves disease. Study context: Antithyroid drug exposure in newly diagnosed Graves' patients had lasted under 3 months.

This clonotype appeared a few times. V shed 3 bases and J shed 4 bases, with 22 bases lying between them. This CDR3 is 17 amino acids long. Germline CDR1 is SGHRS and CDR2 is YFSETQ. Through Arm-PCR of CDR3 regions and iRepertoire HTBI primers, TCR beta libraries were built. Each CDR3 protein gets one entry after TCRdb re-called the multiplex PCR reads with MiXCR. Among around 400,000 distinct CDR3 sequences, about 15% were seen once, and the ten largest hold about 7.8%. Time point reported: newly diagnosed GD, antithyroid drugs for less than 3 months. PBMCs were the source of the RNA used for TCR sequencing. Graves' disease diagnoses followed American Thyroid Association guidelines. A further study also used this sample, focusing on T cells in Graves' hyperthyroidism and ophthalmopathy.

This sample comprised peripheral blood mononuclear cells (PBMCs), obtained at new diagnosis, from a patient treated with antithyroid drugs. The genes are TRBV5-1 and TRBJ2-5; D perhaps matches TRBD1 (6 bases). The clonotype comes from a woman in her forties with Graves disease. CDR3 DNA: TGCGCCAGCAGCTCATCCCTCCCTGACAGGAACGGAGAGACCCAGTACTTC. Translation: CASSSSLPDRNGETQYF. Looking up the rest from reference TRBV5-1 and TRBJ2-5 gives the full variable domain: KAGVTQTPRYLIKTRGQQVTLSCSPISGHRSVSWYQQTPGQGLQFLFEYFSETQRNKGNFPGRFSGRQFSNSRSEMNVSTLELGDSALYLCASSSSLPDRNGETQYFGPGTRLLVL.